This paragraph covers one T cell receptor beta chain sequence. The germline V gene has CDR1 MNHEY and CDR2 SVGAGI. The CDR3 is 15 residues long. The germline V and J ends were trimmed by 10 bases and 1 base, with 19 bases remaining between them. Some clones are missing from TCRdb's copy, which holds only in-frame ones; the method was immunoSEQ multiplex PCR. The sample holds around 150,000 clones, about nine tenths seen once. This sample was taken from a study of T cell responses to AZD1222 COVID-19 vaccine. Overall study: Pooling covered second doses at about 4 or about 12 weeks.

The chain has TRBV6-5 and TRBJ1-1; no reliable D call. This TCR derives from an adult in good health. The input for sequencing was peripheral blood, taken on day 0 of AZD1222 vaccination. CDR3 DNA: TGTGCCATTACAGAGGGCCCGCGGAAGAACACTGAAGCTTTCTTT. This translates into CAITEGPRKNTEAFF.